The clone carrying this T cell receptor (beta chain) was picked up many times. The antigen is undetermined. From 15-18 subjects, each sequencing run yielded over 170 million TCR-beta sequences. TCRdb reprocessed the 5' RACE reads with MiXCR, giving one entry per CDR3 protein. The top ten hold around 3.9% of the sample, which has about 38,000 distinct CDR3 sequences, around a tenth seen once. CD4+ or CD8+ T cells at a count of about 1 million served as input for the sorted libraries. The ends were cut back, 4 bases at V and 3 bases at J, with 17 bases in the middle. The CDR3 is 15 residues long. Germline V gene lookup returns CDR1 SGHRS and CDR2 YFSETQ. The record originates from a study of neurological immune-mediated disorders. Study-wide findings and caveats: Across subjects, no CDR3 amino acid sequence appeared in expanded clones of more than one subject, a finding that suggested private repertoires in all groups.

The chain is built from TRBV5-1 and TRBJ2-7, with D perhaps TRBD2 (5 bases). The sequence was collected from a woman in her 30s with HTLV-1-associated myelopathy (HAM/TSP). Material for sequencing was CD4+ T cells from blood. The CDR3 is CASSHTSGGIYEQYF. CDR3 sequence (DNA): TGCGCCAGCAGCCATACTAGTGGAGGAATCTACGAGCAGTACTTC.